This TCR beta chain was recorded in a study of blood T cell repertoires in COVID-19. Overall study context: Donors in the United States, Italy and Spain gave samples during acute or convalescent COVID-19. Nucleic acid was either cDNA or gDNA, and it came from T cells, B-cell-depleted T cells, or PBMCs.

As originally analysed: Reference gene primer amplification yielded estimated nucleated cell counts. Here immunoSEQ multiplex PCR was the method, and the copy in TCRdb shows in-frame clones only, minus some. The DNA was the basis for D and trimming; V, J and clone size are from that table. The profile covers roughly 170,000 clones, with around nine tenths appearing a single time and about 0.96% taken by the ten largest. Germline V gene sequence: CDR1 SNHLY, CDR2 FYNNEI. The V and J ends lost 10 bases and 8 bases respectively, with 9 bases between them. The CDR3 runs to 10 residues. The chain has TRBV2 and TRBJ2-1; D gene unclear. The sequence was collected from a woman between 18 and 29 years old who had recovered from COVID-19. Material: peripheral blood. CDR3 residues: CATLTHEQFF. The DNA of the CDR3 is TGTGCCACCTTGACTCATGAGCAGTTCTTC. The full variable domain, its missing parts supplied by reference TRBV2 and TRBJ2-1, is EPEVTQTPSHQVTQMGQEVILRCVPISNHLYFYWYRQILGQKVEFLVSFYNNEISEKSEIFDDQFSVERPDGSNFTLKIRSTKLEDSAMYFCATLTHEQFFGPGTRLTVL.